A selection of T cell receptor beta chains follows, all from one sample in a study of blood T cell repertoires in COVID-19. This table comes from immunoSEQ multiplex PCR, and its TCRdb copy is limited to in-frame clones, with some not included. Among under 30,000 clones listed, roughly 89% were seen once. The specimen sequenced was peripheral blood. All receptors derive from a human donor in a cohort sampled during active COVID-19. The CDR3 runs from the conserved cysteine through the conserved F or W. D genes are given only for firm matches. Size tells how often a clone was seen (once, few, many) or the class of an expanded clone, and some rows leave it out.

D gene,J gene,V gene,clone size,CDR3 DNA,CDR3 protein
.,TRBJ1-3,TRBV6-5,.,TGTGCCAGCAGTAAAACAGGGTCAGGAAACACCATATATTTT,CASSKTGSGNTIYF
.,TRBJ1-1,TRBV7-9,.,TGTGCCAGCAGTTCTAGCGTGTACACTGAAGCTTTCTTT,CASSSSVYTEAFF
.,TRBJ1-2,TRBV28,.,TGTGCCAGCGGGGAGAAAGGGAGATACTATGGCTACACCTTC,CASGEKGRYYGYTF
.,TRBJ1-4,TRBV4-3,.,TGCGCCAGCAGCCAAGATCAGGGAGGGGGAAAACTGTTTTTT,CASSQDQGGGKLFF
.,TRBJ2-7,TRBV3-1/TRBV3-2,once,TGTGCCAGCAGCTACTCCTACGAGCAGTACTTC,CASSYSYEQYF
TRBD2,TRBJ2-1,TRBV10-1,.,TGCGCCAGCAGTGGAACGGGGGGTTGGAATGAGCAGTTCTTC,CASSGTGGWNEQFF
TRBD2,TRBJ2-7,TRBV3-1/TRBV3-2,.,TGTGCCAGCAGCCTTACTAGCGGGAGGGCCCTCGGCGAGCAGTACTTC,CASSLTSGRALGEQYF
.,TRBJ2-3,TRBV7-8,.,TGTGCCAGCAGCCTATCCCCAGATACGCAGTATTTT,CASSLSPDTQYF
.,TRBJ2-7,TRBV4-1,.,TGCGCCAGCAGCCAAGATCCCCAACAGGGCCTCTACGAGCAGTACTTC,CASSQDPQQGLYEQYF
TRBD2,TRBJ2-3,TRBV11-3,.,TGTGCCAGCAGCTTAAACCCGATAGCGGGAGATACGCAGTATTTT,CASSLNPIAGDTQYF
.,TRBJ2-2,TRBV5-4,.,TGTGCCAGCAGCTTGCCGCAGGGGAGAAACACCGGGGAGCTGTTTTTT,CASSLPQGRNTGELFF
.,TRBJ2-7,TRBV30,.,TGTGCCTGGAGTTACGCGCGCGAGCAGTACTTC,CAWSYAREQYF
.,TRBJ1-3,TRBV6-5,.,TGTGCCAGCAGTTACTCGGCTGTAACGCGAAACACCATATATTTT,CASSYSAVTRNTIYF
.,TRBJ2-7,TRBV19,.,TGTGCCAGTAGTTACGGGACTCACTACGAGCAGTACTTC,CASSYGTHYEQYF
TRBD1,TRBJ1-5,TRBV6-1,.,TGTGCCAGCAGTGAAGCGGGGGACAGGGGTCAGCCCCAGCATTTT,CASSEAGDRGQPQHF
TRBD1,TRBJ2-1,TRBV5-4,.,TGTGCCAGCAGCCAGAACAGGGGGCCCTACAATGAGCAGTTCTTC,CASSQNRGPYNEQFF
TRBD2,TRBJ2-7,TRBV6-5,.,TGTGCCAGCAGTAACGGACTAGCGGGAAGGTACGAGCAGTACTTC,CASSNGLAGRYEQYF
TRBD2,TRBJ2-1,TRBV11-2,.,TGTGCCAGCAGCTTTAGAACTAGCGGGTTCTACTACAATGAGCAGTTCTTC,CASSFRTSGFYYNEQFF
TRBD2,TRBJ2-5,TRBV7-2,.,TGTGCCAGCAGCCCGCGGACTAGTGAGACCCAGTACTTC,CASSPRTSETQYF
.,TRBJ2-3,TRBV4-3,.,TGCGCCAGCAGCCAAGATCCACTTACTAGCAGCCCGACCAGCACAGATACGCAGTATTTT,CASSQDPLTSSPTSTDTQYF
.,TRBJ1-6,TRBV2,.,TGTGCCAGCAGTGGTAGGACCGCAGCTGGGGGGTCCTATAATTCACCCCTCCACTTT,CASSGRTAAGGSYNSPLHF
TRBD2,TRBJ2-1,TRBV6-2/TRBV6-3,.,TGTGCCAGCAGTTACACACGACTAGCGGGAGAGTTTGAGCAGTTCTTC,CASSYTRLAGEFEQFF
TRBD2,TRBJ2-7,TRBV6-2/TRBV6-3,.,TGTGCCAGCAGTTACTCGACGGTCGCTAGCGGGAGGAACTCCTACGAGCAGTACTTC,CASSYSTVASGRNSYEQYF
.,TRBJ1-2,TRBV18,once,TGTGCCAGCTCACCACCGACAGTAAAGACGAACTATGGCTACACCTTC,CASSPPTVKTNYGYTF
TRBD1,TRBJ2-7,TRBV28,.,TGTGCCAGCAGGACAGGGCTACCCTACGAGCAGTACTTC,CASRTGLPYEQYF
TRBD1,TRBJ1-3,TRBV5-4,few,TGTGCCACGGGGCGGGGACAGGGGGGAAACACCATATATTTT,CATGRGQGGNTIYF
TRBD1,TRBJ1-2,TRBV28,.,TGTGCCAGCAGAGGACAGGGCCTCACTCCTAACTATGGCTACACCTTC,CASRGQGLTPNYGYTF
.,TRBJ1-4,TRBV29-1,.,TGCAGCGCCTATTGGGCAGGGGAGAGTGAAAAACTGTTTTTT,CSAYWAGESEKLFF
.,TRBJ2-6,TRBV6-4,.,TGTGCCAGCAGTGACTCTGGCCTAGTCTCTGGGGCCAACGTCCTGACTTTC,CASSDSGLVSGANVLTF
.,TRBJ1-2,TRBV7-8,.,TGTGCCAGCAGCACCCGGGTAGGGGCCGGCTACACCTTC,CASSTRVGAGYTF
TRBD1,TRBJ1-2,TRBV25-1,.,TGTGCCAGCAGTTTTCAGGGGGGAGAGGATGGCTACACCTTC,CASSFQGGEDGYTF
TRBD2,TRBJ2-1,TRBV11-2,.,TGTGCCAGCAGCTTAGTCGCGACTAGCGGGAATAATGAGCAGTTCTTC,CASSLVATSGNNEQFF
TRBD1,TRBJ2-1,TRBV18,few,TGTGCCAGCTCACTGGAGGACAGGGGGAACAATGAGCAGTTCTTC,CASSLEDRGNNEQFF
TRBD2,TRBJ2-3,TRBV3-1/TRBV3-2,.,TGTGCCAGCAGTCCAACTAGCGGGAGGGGAACAGATACGCAGTATTTT,CASSPTSGRGTDTQYF
TRBD1,TRBJ1-2,TRBV6-6,.,TGTGCCAGCAGGTCCCGACAGGGGTTGGGTGGCTACACCTTC,CASRSRQGLGGYTF
TRBD1,TRBJ1-6,TRBV30,.,TGTGCCTGGAGGAGCCGCGGGACAGGACGATTTTTGGCGGGATTTTCACCCCTCCACTTT,CAWRSRGTGRFLAGFSPLHF
TRBD1,TRBJ1-6,TRBV18,.,TGTGCCAGCTCACCGTCGACAGGGACAACGAATTCACCCCTCCACTTT,CASSPSTGTTNSPLHF
TRBD1,TRBJ2-7,TRBV10-3,once,TGTGCCATCAGCCTAAAAAACGGACAGGGCGAGCAGTACTTC,CAISLKNGQGEQYF
TRBD1,TRBJ1-5,TRBV6-1,.,TGTGCCAGCAGTGAAGCTTACGTACAGGGGGACCAGCCCCAGCATTTT,CASSEAYVQGDQPQHF
.,TRBJ2-6,TRBV18,few,TGTGCCAGCTCCCTTATGGGGCGCTTCTCTGGGGCCAACGTCCTGACTTTC,CASSLMGRFSGANVLTF
TRBD2,TRBJ2-3,TRBV7-9,.,TGTGCCAGCAGCATTAGCGGGGCCCGCACAGATACGCAGTATTTT,CASSISGARTDTQYF
TRBD2,TRBJ2-7,TRBV28,.,TGTGCCAGCAGTAGTAAAAGCGGGAGGGCCGAATCCTACGAGCAGTACTTC,CASSSKSGRAESYEQYF
TRBD2,TRBJ2-3,TRBV5-6,few,TGTGCCAGCAGCTTGAGCCTAGCGGGGGCAGATACGCAGTATTTT,CASSLSLAGADTQYF
TRBD1,TRBJ2-7,TRBV7-2,.,TGTGCCAGCAGCGCAGACAGGGGCCCCTACGAGCAGTACTTC,CASSADRGPYEQYF
TRBD1,TRBJ2-3,TRBV2,.,TGTGCCAGCAGGATAAAGACAGGGCCGGATACGCAGTATTTT,CASRIKTGPDTQYF
.,TRBJ2-7,TRBV18,.,TGTGCCAGCTCACCACGGGGCAGCTCCTACGAGCAGTACTTC,CASSPRGSSYEQYF
TRBD2,TRBJ2-5,TRBV5-6,.,TGTGCCAGCAGCTTTTCTACGGGACCTTCGGGGACTACCGAGACCCAGTACTTC,CASSFSTGPSGTTETQYF
TRBD2,TRBJ2-1,TRBV6-1,.,TGTGCCAGCAGTGAAACTAGTAGCGGGGGCTCCTACAATGAGCAGTTCTTC,CASSETSSGGSYNEQFF
.,TRBJ1-1,TRBV5-4,.,TGTGCCACGACGAGGGGGGGATATCGAAACTCTGAAGCTTTCTTT,CATTRGGYRNSEAFF
TRBD1,TRBJ2-3,TRBV7-9,.,TGTGCCAGCAGCTGGGACAGGGGGCCCTTGAGAAAAAGTAGAGATACGCAGTATTTT,CASSWDRGPLRKSRDTQYF
.,TRBJ1-2,TRBV6-1,few,TGTGCCAGCAGTGAAATACAGGTGTTTGGGAATGGCTACACCTTC,CASSEIQVFGNGYTF
.,TRBJ2-7,TRBV6-5,few,TGTGCCAGCAGTTACTCGCCCCTAGGGGCCTACGAGCAGTACTTC,CASSYSPLGAYEQYF
TRBD1,TRBJ2-7,TRBV5-4,.,TGTGCCAGCAGCTTGGGACAGGGCTCCTACGAGCAGTACTTC,CASSLGQGSYEQYF
TRBD1,TRBJ1-4,TRBV5-1,.,TGCGCCAGCAGGGACAGGTCAACTAATGAAAAACTGTTTTTT,CASRDRSTNEKLFF
TRBD1,TRBJ1-5,TRBV5-5,.,TGTGCCAGCAGCGTAGGGGGGACAGGGCGTAATCAGCCCCAGCATTTT,CASSVGGTGRNQPQHF
.,TRBJ1-2,TRBV6-1,.,TGTGCCAGCAGTGAAGCGCTATCGGGGGGGAACTATGGCTACACCTTC,CASSEALSGGNYGYTF